This T cell receptor beta chain is drawn from a study of chemoradiotherapy in HPV16-positive cancers. Produced via immunoSEQ multiplex PCR; TCRdb's table is partial and in-frame only. The sample lists about 20,000 clones, around 90% occurring once. Germline lookup yields CDR1 LNHDA and CDR2 SQIVND (reference sequence). The V gene lost 6 bases and the J gene lost 8 bases, with 19 bases spanning the gap. This CDR3 spans 14 amino acids. The sample consisted of blood, taken from a patient who underwent chemoradiotherapy. The chain couples TRBV19 to TRBJ1-1, with D possibly being TRBD1 (5 bases). The receptor was isolated from a human donor with HPV-associated anogenital cancer. CDR3 region: CASSPTEHYREAFF. As DNA, the CDR3 is TGTGCCAGTAGCCCGACAGAGCATTATCGAGAAGCTTTCTTT.